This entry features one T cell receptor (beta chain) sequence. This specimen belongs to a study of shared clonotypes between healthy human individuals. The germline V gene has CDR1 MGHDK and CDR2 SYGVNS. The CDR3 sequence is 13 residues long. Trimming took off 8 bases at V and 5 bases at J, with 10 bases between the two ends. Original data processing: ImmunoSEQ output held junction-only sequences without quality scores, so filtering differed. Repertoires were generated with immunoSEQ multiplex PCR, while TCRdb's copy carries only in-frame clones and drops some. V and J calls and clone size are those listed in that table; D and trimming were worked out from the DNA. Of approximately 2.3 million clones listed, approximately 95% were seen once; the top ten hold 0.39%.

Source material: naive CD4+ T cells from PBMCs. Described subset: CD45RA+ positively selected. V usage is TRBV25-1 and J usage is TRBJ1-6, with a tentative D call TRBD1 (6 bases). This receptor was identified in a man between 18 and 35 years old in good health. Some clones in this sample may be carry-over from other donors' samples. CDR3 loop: CASRTVDNSPLHF. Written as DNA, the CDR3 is TGTGCCAGCCGGACAGTAGATAATTCACCCCTCCACTTT. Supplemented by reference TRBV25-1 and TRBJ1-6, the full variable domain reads EADIYQTPRYLVIGTGKKITLECSQTMGHDKMYWYQQDPGMELHLIHYSYGVNSTEKGDLSSESTVSRIRTEHFPLTLESARPSHTSQYLCASRTVDNSPLHFGNGTRLTVT.